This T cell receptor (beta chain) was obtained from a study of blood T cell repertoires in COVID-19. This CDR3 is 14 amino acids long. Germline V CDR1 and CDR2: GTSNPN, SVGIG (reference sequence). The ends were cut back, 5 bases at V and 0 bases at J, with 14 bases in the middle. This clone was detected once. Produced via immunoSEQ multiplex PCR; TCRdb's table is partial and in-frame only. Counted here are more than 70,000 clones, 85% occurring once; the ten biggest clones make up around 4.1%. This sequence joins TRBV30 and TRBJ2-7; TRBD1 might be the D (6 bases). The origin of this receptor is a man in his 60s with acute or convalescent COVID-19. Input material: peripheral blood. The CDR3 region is CAWGLGGISYEQYF. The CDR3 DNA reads TGTGCCTGGGGCTTAGGGGGTATCTCCTACGAGCAGTACTTC.